This T cell receptor (beta chain) was obtained from a study of shared clonotypes between healthy human individuals. Assay execution proceeded at the deep level. Original methodology: Filtering was not the same, since immunoSEQ gave junction-only sequences without quality scores. Profiled with immunoSEQ multiplex PCR; TCRdb holds only in-frame clones, not every one. V, J and clone size are those of that table, while D and trimming were read from the DNA. The repertoire has about 2.1 million clones, around 93% of them found once; the top ten carry 1.5% to 2%. V was cut by 7 bases and J by 5 bases, with 9 bases left in between. There are 11 residues in the CDR3. Germline-derived CDR1 and CDR2 are SQVTM and ANQGSEA. CD8 cells classed as naive were CD45RO-negative and positively selected for CCR7, excluding terminally differentiated effector memory CD45RA+ cells.

The sequenced material came from naive CD8+ T cells from PBMCs. The V gene is TRBV29-1, the J gene TRBJ2-1; D is unclear. This sequence was found in a man between 18 and 29 years old in good health. Some clones in this sample may be carry-over from other donors' samples. Here the CDR3 DNA reads TGCAGCGCTATCGTCGACAATGAGCAGTTCTTC. Its translation: CSAIVDNEQFF.